The source of this T cell receptor beta chain is a study of OX40 agonist ivuxolimab in advanced cancers. Background on the study: Given to patients was ivuxolimab, an agonistic anti-OX40 (CD134) antibody.

Clones were read by immunoSEQ multiplex PCR, and TCRdb kept only the in-frame ones, dropping some. The sample yields roughly 100,000 clones, around four fifths seen once. The length of the CDR3 is 15 residues. The germline gives CDR1 MNHEY, CDR2 SMNVEV (reference sequence). Trimming removed 5 bases at V and 5 bases at J, with 15 bases between. The origin of this receptor is an adult with an advanced solid tumor such as melanoma, head and neck, liver or kidney cancer. The chain links TRBV27 to TRBJ2-2, with D perhaps given as TRBD1 or TRBD2 (6 bases each). The sequencing used CD4+ or CD8+ T cells sorted from blood, collected in a trial of the OX40 agonist ivuxolimab. The CDR3 spells CASSRGDGRTGELFF. The DNA for the CDR3 is TGTGCCAGCAGTAGGGGGGATGGGAGAACCGGGGAGCTGTTTTTT.